This TCR beta chain was profiled in a study of blood T cell repertoires in COVID-19. The CDR3 is 14 residues long. CDR1 MNHEY and CDR2 SVGAGI come from the germline V gene. Trimming pared 2 bases from V and 7 bases from J, leaving 14 bases between. Measured with immunoSEQ multiplex PCR; TCRdb has only the in-frame clones, and not every one. The sample holds 150,000 to 200,000 clones, 80% seen once. V and J are TRBV6-5 and TRBJ1-1; maybe TRBD1 (6 bases). The source material was peripheral blood. This TCR was sampled from a man between 60 and 70 years old with acute or convalescent COVID-19. CDR3 coding DNA: TGTGCCAGCAGTTACGGGACACTGGCCCTTGAAGCTTTCTTT. Its translation is CASSYGTLALEAFF.